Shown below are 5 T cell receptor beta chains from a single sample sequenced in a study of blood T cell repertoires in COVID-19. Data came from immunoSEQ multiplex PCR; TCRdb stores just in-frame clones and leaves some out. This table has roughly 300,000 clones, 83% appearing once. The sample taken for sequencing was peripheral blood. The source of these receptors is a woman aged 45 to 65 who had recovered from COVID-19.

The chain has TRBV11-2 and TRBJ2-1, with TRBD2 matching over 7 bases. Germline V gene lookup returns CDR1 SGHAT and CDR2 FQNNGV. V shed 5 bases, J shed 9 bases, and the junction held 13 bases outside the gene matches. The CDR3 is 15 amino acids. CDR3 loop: CASSETGPGGSEQFF. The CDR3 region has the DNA TGTGCCAGCAGCGAGACGGGTCCGGGCGGGAGTGAGCAGTTCTTC.

The CDR3, as DNA: TGTGCCATCAGTGAGAGGGGGAATCAGCCCCAGCATTTT. Protein product: CAISERGNQPQHF. The chain recombines TRBV10-3 with TRBJ1-5; tentatively, D is TRBD1 (6 bases). Germline-derived CDR1 and CDR2 are ENHRY and SYGVKD. The CDR3 spans 13 residues. The V gene lost 2 bases and the J gene lost 4 bases, with 6 bases spanning the gap.

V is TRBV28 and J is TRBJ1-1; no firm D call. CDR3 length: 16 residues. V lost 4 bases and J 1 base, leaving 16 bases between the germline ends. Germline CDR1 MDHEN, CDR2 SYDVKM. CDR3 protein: CASSSGSTNGNTEAFF. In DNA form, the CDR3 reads TGTGCCAGCAGTTCGGGGTCTACCAACGGGAACACTGAAGCTTTCTTT.

The CDR3 spells CASSKDRVKSGGYTF. DNA for the CDR3: TGTGCCAGCAGCAAGGACAGGGTTAAGAGCGGTGGCTACACCTTC. V is TRBV7-9 and J is TRBJ1-2; 8 bases match TRBD1. The CDR3 runs to 15 residues. Trimming took 5 bases from V and 7 from J; bases not matched to a gene: 12. Germline-derived CDR1 and CDR2 are SEHNR and FQNEAQ (reference sequence).

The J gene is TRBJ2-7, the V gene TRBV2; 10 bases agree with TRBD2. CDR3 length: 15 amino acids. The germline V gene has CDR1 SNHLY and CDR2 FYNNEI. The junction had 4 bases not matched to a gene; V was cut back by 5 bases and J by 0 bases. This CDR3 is CASSFTSGASYEQYF. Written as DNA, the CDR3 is TGTGCCAGCAGTTTTACTAGCGGGGCCTCCTACGAGCAGTACTTC.